This is a list of T cell receptor beta chains from one sample in a study of molecular identifiers for immune sequencing clone quantification. TCRdb reprocessed the PCR reads with MiXCR, giving one entry per CDR3 protein. The sample yields about 97,000 distinct CDR3 sequences, about 35% seen once. Sequencing was performed on naive CD8+ T cells from blood, with Jurkat cell RNA spiked in. Receptors were obtained from a human donor in good health. Some libraries in this study had Jurkat cell RNA spiked in. CDR3s include the opening cysteine and the closing phenylalanine or tryptophan. A D gene is named only where the DNA matches it firmly. For some rows the clone size is stated as once, few or many, or as a class when expanded; others skip it.

D gene: -
clone size: many
J gene: TRBJ2-7
V gene: TRBV7-9
CDR3 DNA: TGTGCCAGCAGCTTAGCGGTTTCCTACGAGCAGTACTTC
CDR3 protein: CASSLAVSYEQYF

D gene: -
clone size: -
J gene: TRBJ2-3
V gene: TRBV7-8
CDR3 DNA: TGTGCCAGCAGCTATCTAGCTGGGGCTACAGATACGCTGTATTTT
CDR3 protein: CASSYLAGATDTLYF

D gene: -
clone size: -
J gene: TRBJ1-1
V gene: TRBV19
CDR3 DNA: TGTGCCAGTAGTATAATCCTCGGAACTGAAGCTTTCTTT
CDR3 protein: CASSIILGTEAFF

D gene: -
clone size: -
J gene: TRBJ1-2
V gene: TRBV6-5
CDR3 DNA: TGTGCCACTATTAAGGCCTATGGCTACACCTTC
CDR3 protein: CATIKAYGYTF

D gene: -
clone size: few
J gene: TRBJ1-2
V gene: TRBV19
CDR3 DNA: TGTGCCAGTAGTCCGCAGGACGAGGGTAACTATGGCTACACCTTC
CDR3 protein: CASSPQDEGNYGYTF

D gene: TRBD1
clone size: few
J gene: TRBJ2-3
V gene: TRBV14
CDR3 DNA: TGTGCCAGCAGCCAACCGCGGAGACAGGGAAGCACAGATACGCAGTATTTT
CDR3 protein: CASSQPRRQGSTDTQYF

D gene: -
clone size: few
J gene: TRBJ2-7
V gene: TRBV2
CDR3 DNA: TGTGCCAGCAGTGATTTCGGGTCCGAGCAGTACTTC
CDR3 protein: CASSDFGSEQYF

D gene: TRBD2
clone size: many
J gene: TRBJ2-1
V gene: TRBV7-6
CDR3 DNA: TGTGCCAGCAGCCCCCGGGTAGCGGGAGGGCCTAATGAGCAGTTCTTC
CDR3 protein: CASSPRVAGGPNEQFF

D gene: -
clone size: few
J gene: TRBJ2-2
V gene: TRBV6-1
CDR3 DNA: TGTGCCAGCAGTGAAGTGGGGGAGCTGTTTTTT
CDR3 protein: CASSEVGELFF

D gene: TRBD2
clone size: -
J gene: TRBJ2-7
V gene: TRBV29-1
CDR3 DNA: TGCTGCGTTGGGGAATGGGCGGGAGGGCCGTCTCAGTACTTC
CDR3 protein: CCVGEWAGGPSQYF

D gene: -
clone size: -
J gene: TRBJ2-1
V gene: TRBV7-3
CDR3 DNA: TGTGCCAGCAGCTTTTTACCACCAGGCCCTAGTGACACCAGGCCCTACAATGAGCAGTTCTTC
CDR3 protein: CASSFLPPGPSDTRPYNEQFF

D gene: -
clone size: -
J gene: TRBJ2-7
V gene: TRBV6-5
CDR3 DNA: TGTGCCAGCAGTTACTCTTGGATCGGCGAGCAGTACTTC
CDR3 protein: CASSYSWIGEQYF

D gene: -
clone size: -
J gene: TRBJ2-7
V gene: TRBV15
CDR3 DNA: TGTGCCACCAGCAGAGTGCGAGGGGACGAGCAGTACTTC
CDR3 protein: CATSRVRGDEQYF

D gene: -
clone size: few
J gene: TRBJ2-7
V gene: TRBV9
CDR3 DNA: TGTGCCAGCAGCATCCAGGGGTGGGACGAGCAGTACTTC
CDR3 protein: CASSIQGWDEQYF

D gene: TRBD2
clone size: -
J gene: TRBJ2-2
V gene: TRBV11-2
CDR3 DNA: TGTGCCAGCAGCCCAAAACCAGCGGGAGGGCCGAGGGAGCCTCTTTTT
CDR3 protein: CASSPKPAGGPREPLF

D gene: -
clone size: few
J gene: TRBJ1-3
V gene: TRBV5-6
CDR3 DNA: TGTGCCAGCAGCTTGGAGACGACTGGAAACACCATATATTTT
CDR3 protein: CASSLETTGNTIYF

D gene: TRBD1
clone size: many
J gene: TRBJ2-1
V gene: TRBV7-8
CDR3 DNA: TGTGCCAGCAGGGGGACAGGCATCAATGAGCAGTTCTTC
CDR3 protein: CASRGTGINEQFF

D gene: TRBD2
clone size: few
J gene: TRBJ2-7
V gene: TRBV20-1
CDR3 DNA: TGCAGTGCTAGAGATTATGAACTAGCGGGAGGCTGGGACTCCTACGAGCAGTACTTC
CDR3 protein: CSARDYELAGGWDSYEQYF